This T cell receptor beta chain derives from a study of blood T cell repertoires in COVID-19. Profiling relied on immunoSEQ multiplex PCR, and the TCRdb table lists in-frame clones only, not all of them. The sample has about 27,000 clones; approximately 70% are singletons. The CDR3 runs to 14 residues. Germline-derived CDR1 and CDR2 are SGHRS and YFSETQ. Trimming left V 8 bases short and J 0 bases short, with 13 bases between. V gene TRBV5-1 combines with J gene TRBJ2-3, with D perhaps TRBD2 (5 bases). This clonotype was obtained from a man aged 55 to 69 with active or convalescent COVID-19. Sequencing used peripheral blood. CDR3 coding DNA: TGCGCCAGTAAGGACTTTACTAGCACAGATACGCAGTATTTT. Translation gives CASKDFTSTDTQYF.